The rows below give T cell receptor beta chains drawn from one sample of a study of T cell changes during pregnancy in multiple sclerosis. Sequencing used immunoSEQ multiplex PCR; TCRdb keeps in-frame clones, though not all of them. This sample has over 80,000 clones; approximately 90% occur once, and the top ten carry around 0.8%. This specimen consisted of peripheral blood, obtained in the second trimester of pregnancy. All receptors derive from a female donor in good health, enrolled as a control in a pregnancy study. Each CDR3 is given with its conserved first and last residue. A D gene is named only where the DNA matches it firmly. Clone size, where shown, is once, few, many, or a class for clones that have expanded.

>15|NA|TRBV9|TRBJ2-3|NA
TGTGCCAGCAGCGCTTCAGGGTTAAGCACAGATACGCAGTATTTT
CASSASGLSTDTQYF
>15|NA|TRBV21-1|TRBJ1-2|NA
TGTGCCAGCAGCAAATCCAGGGGGCAGGGCTATGGCTACACCTTC
CASSKSRGQGYGYTF
>14|NA|TRBV5-4|TRBJ2-3|NA
TGTGCCAGCAGCTTGATGCGTCTCACAGATACGCAGTATTTT
CASSLMRLTDTQYF
>17|NA|TRBV5-4|TRBJ2-1|NA
TGTGCCAGCAGCCACGACATGCTTTCAGGGGAGATGAATGAGCAGTTCTTC
CASSHDMLSGEMNEQFF
>15|NA|TRBV5-1|TRBJ2-3|NA
TGCGCCAGCAGCGGGGGACTCACTAGCACAGATACGCAGTATTTT
CASSGGLTSTDTQYF
>18|NA|TRBV5-4|TRBJ1-2|TRBD1
TGTGCCAGCAGCTCACGACCGAATATTAACAGGGGATCGTGGGGCTACACCTTC
CASSSRPNINRGSWGYTF
>15|once|TRBV6-5|TRBJ2-7|TRBD2
TGTGCCAGCAGCCGAACTAGCGGAGGCTCCTACGAGCAGTACTTC
CASSRTSGGSYEQYF
>15|once|TRBV6-5|TRBJ2-7|TRBD2
TGTGCCAGCAGTTACTGGACTAGCGGGAGCGGTGAGCAGTACTTC
CASSYWTSGSGEQYF
>14|NA|TRBV5-4|TRBJ2-2|NA
TGTGCCAGCAGCTTGGTACAGCACACCGGGGAGCTGTTTTTT
CASSLVQHTGELFF
>15|NA|TRBV10-3|TRBJ2-7|NA
TGTGCCATCAGTGAGTCGCAGGGTCACTCCTACGAGCAGTACTTC
CAISESQGHSYEQYF
>13|NA|TRBV28|TRBJ2-5|NA
TGTGCCAGCAGAGGAGGGGAACAAGAGACCCAGTACTTC
CASRGGEQETQYF
>14|NA|TRBV19|TRBJ1-2|TRBD1
TGTGCCAGTAGTATCAGGGGGCAAGGATATGGCTACACCTTC
CASSIRGQGYGYTF
>17|NA|TRBV7-2|TRBJ1-1|TRBD1
TGTGCCAGCACCGATCCCGGGACAGGGGGTGGGGGCACTGAAGCTTTCTTT
CASTDPGTGGGGTEAFF
>15|NA|TRBV18|TRBJ1-2|NA
TGTGCCAGCTCACCCTACAGGGAGGGGAACTATGGCTACACCTTC
CASSPYREGNYGYTF
>17|once|TRBV30|TRBJ2-3|TRBD1
TGTGCCTGGACCGGCTCCAAGGGGGCGCAGAGCACAGATACGCAGTATTTT
CAWTGSKGAQSTDTQYF
>15|once|TRBV15|TRBJ1-2|TRBD1
TGTGCCACCAGCAGCGGACAGGGTCTTGGGTATGGCTACACCTTC
CATSSGQGLGYGYTF
>15|NA|TRBV4-3|TRBJ1-6|NA
TGCGCCAGCAGCCAAGATTGGGGGCGCCAATCACCCCTCCACTTT
CASSQDWGRQSPLHF
>16|NA|TRBV6-1|TRBJ2-5|TRBD2
TGTGCCAGCAGTGAATATCGCGGGGGGCTCGGGGAGACCCAGTACTTC
CASSEYRGGLGETQYF
>11|few|TRBV4-1|TRBJ1-2|NA
TGCGCCAGCAGCCGGGACAAGGGCTACACCTTC
CASSRDKGYTF
>14|NA|TRBV19|TRBJ2-7|NA
TGTGCCAGTAGTATGGGTGACATTGCCTACGAGCAGTACTTC
CASSMGDIAYEQYF
>15|NA|TRBV15|TRBJ1-4|NA
TGTGCCACCAGCAGGGCGGACAGAACTAATGAAAAACTGTTTTTT
CATSRADRTNEKLFF
>14|NA|TRBV7-9|TRBJ2-2|NA
TGTGCCAGCAGCTTATTCCTAAACACCGGGGAGCTGTTTTTT
CASSLFLNTGELFF
>17|NA|TRBV10-1|TRBJ2-7|TRBD2
TGCGCCAGCCCAGGGTGGCTAGCGGGAGGCTCTTCCTACGAGCAGTACTTC
CASPGWLAGGSSYEQYF
>12|NA|TRBV6-5|TRBJ1-2|NA
TGTGCCAGCAGTCGCGGGGGCGATGGCTACACCTTC
CASSRGGDGYTF
>16|NA|TRBV10-3|TRBJ2-5|TRBD2
TGTGCCATCAGTTTAGCGGCTAGCGGGGCCCAAGAGACCCAGTACTTC
CAISLAASGAQETQYF
>16|NA|TRBV4-1|TRBJ2-3|NA
TGCGCCAGCAGCCCGGACTATCCTAGGTTTTCAGATACGCAGTATTTT
CASSPDYPRFSDTQYF
>14|NA|TRBV2|TRBJ1-6|NA
TGTGCCAGCGTACTTACAGGGACCCATTCACCCCTCCACTTT
CASVLTGTHSPLHF
>15|NA|TRBV7-2|TRBJ2-2|TRBD1
TGTGCCAGCAGCTACGGGACAGTTAACACCGGGGAGCTGTTTTTT
CASSYGTVNTGELFF
>13|NA|TRBV5-1|TRBJ1-2|TRBD1
TGCGCCAGCAGCCAGACAGGGGCCAGTGGCTACACCTTC
CASSQTGASGYTF
>13|NA|TRBV21-1|TRBJ1-2|NA
TGTGCCAGCACCAGGGAAAGGGAAGATGGCTACACCTTC
CASTREREDGYTF
>13|NA|TRBV5-5|TRBJ1-5|TRBD1
TGTGCCAGCAGTTGGACAGGGAATCAGCCCCAGCATTTT
CASSWTGNQPQHF
>16|NA|TRBV11-2|TRBJ2-7|TRBD1
TGTGCCAGCAGCACCGGGACAGGGGGTTTCACCTACGAGCAGTACTTC
CASSTGTGGFTYEQYF
>13|NA|TRBV5-1|TRBJ1-1|NA
TGCGCCAGCAGCATGGACAGGAACACTGAAGCTTTCTTT
CASSMDRNTEAFF
>15|NA|TRBV6-4|TRBJ2-3|TRBD2
TGTGCCAGCAGTGACTCGGGGGGGAGCACAGATACGCAGTATTTT
CASSDSGGSTDTQYF
>14|NA|TRBV4-2|TRBJ1-5|NA
TGTGCCAGCAGCCAAGACAGGGTGGATCAGCCCCAGCATTTT
CASSQDRVDQPQHF
>15|NA|TRBV27|TRBJ2-7|TRBD2
TGTGCCAGCAGTCACAGCGGGAGGGTCTCCTACGAGCAGTACTTC
CASSHSGRVSYEQYF
>15|NA|TRBV4-2|TRBJ2-7|NA
TGTGCCAGCAGCCAAGAGAGGGCAGTTACCTACGAGCAGTACTTC
CASSQERAVTYEQYF
>15|few|TRBV5-1|TRBJ2-5|TRBD2
TGCGCCAGCAGCTTGGGGCTAGCGGGCCAAGAGACCCAGTACTTC
CASSLGLAGQETQYF
>13|once|TRBV6-4|TRBJ2-1|NA
TGTGCCACCAGCAGTCGGTCCGGCGGTCAGCAGTTCTTC
CATSSRSGGQQFF
>16|NA|TRBV27|TRBJ2-1|TRBD2
TGTGCCAGCAGTCCTACTAGCGGGATTCTTTACAATGAGCAGTTCTTC
CASSPTSGILYNEQFF
>12|NA|TRBV6-1|TRBJ2-7|TRBD1
TGTGCCAGTCCGGGACAGGGGCGCGAGCAGTACTTC
CASPGQGREQYF
>13|NA|TRBV18|TRBJ2-5|NA
TGTGCCAGCTCACCCCGGGGGACGGAGACCCAGTACTTC
CASSPRGTETQYF
>14|NA|TRBV6-4|TRBJ2-1|TRBD1
TGTGCCAGCAGTCCTCTACAGGGGAGCAATGAGCAGTTCTTC
CASSPLQGSNEQFF
>16|NA|TRBV7-2|TRBJ2-5|TRBD1
TGTGCCAGCAGCTTAGGAAGGGGGCTTTACCAAGAGACCCAGTACTTC
CASSLGRGLYQETQYF
>16|NA|TRBV5-1|TRBJ1-1|NA
TGCGCCAGCAGTACTGCGGTGATCCCGGGGGGAGGTCGAGCTTTCTTT
CASSTAVIPGGGRAFF
>17|NA|TRBV5-1|TRBJ2-1|NA
TGCGCCAGCAGCTTGGTCGGACTTCATTCGTCCTACAATGAGCAGTTCTTC
CASSLVGLHSSYNEQFF